This TCR beta chain is from a study of shared T cell receptors in the human thymus. Sequencing was performed with immunoSEQ multiplex PCR; in TCRdb, only in-frame clones are kept and a portion is missing. The table lists about 540,000 clones, 70% to 80% of them singletons, with 0.013% in the top ten. These same data were also listed under a study on human thymus T cells. Per that paper: The people who donated were healthy Finnish babies having corrective surgery for congenital heart defects. Thymic tissue was derived from resections collected during corrective heart surgery. The authors found apparently biased V and J gene usage in thymic and blood repertoires. Unrelated people showed highly overlapping thymic repertoires, related research reported.

Sequences were obtained from thymocytes. The TCR sequence derives from a boy in the first two years of life with a congenital heart defect.

The CDR3 is CASSQGRWVGELFF. For the CDR3, the DNA is TGCGCCAGCAGCCAAGGGAGGTGGGTCGGGGAGCTGTTTTTT. The chain employs TRBV4-3 and TRBJ2-2; TRBD2 might be the D (5 bases). CDR3 length equals 14 residues. Trimming shortened V by 1 base and J by 7 bases, and 10 bases separated the two germline ends. CDR1 and CDR2 from the germline V gene are LGHNA and YSLEER.